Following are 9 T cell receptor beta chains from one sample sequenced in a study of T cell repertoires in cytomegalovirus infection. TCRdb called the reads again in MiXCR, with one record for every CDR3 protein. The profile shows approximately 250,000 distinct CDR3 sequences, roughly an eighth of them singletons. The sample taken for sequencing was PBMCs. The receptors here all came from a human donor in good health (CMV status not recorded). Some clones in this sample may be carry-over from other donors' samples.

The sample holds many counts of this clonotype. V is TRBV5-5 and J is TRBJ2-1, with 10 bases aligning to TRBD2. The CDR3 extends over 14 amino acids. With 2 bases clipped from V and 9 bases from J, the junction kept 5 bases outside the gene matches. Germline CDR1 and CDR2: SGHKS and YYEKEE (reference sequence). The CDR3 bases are TGTGCCAGCAGCTTTAGCGGGGGGTTGGCTGAGCAGTTCTTC. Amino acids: CASSFSGGLAEQFF.

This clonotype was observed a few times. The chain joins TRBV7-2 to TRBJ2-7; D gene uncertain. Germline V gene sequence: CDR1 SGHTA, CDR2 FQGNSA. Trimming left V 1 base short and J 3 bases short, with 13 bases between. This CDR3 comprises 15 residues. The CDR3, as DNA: TGTGCCAGCAGCTTAGAGTGGGCAAAAGACTACGAGCAGTACTTC. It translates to CASSLEWAKDYEQYF.

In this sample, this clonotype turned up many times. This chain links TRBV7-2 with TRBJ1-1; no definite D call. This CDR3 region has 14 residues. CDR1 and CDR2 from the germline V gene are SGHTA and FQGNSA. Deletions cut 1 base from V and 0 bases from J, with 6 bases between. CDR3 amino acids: CASSLVRMNTEAFF. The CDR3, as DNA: TGTGCCAGCAGCTTAGTCCGGATGAACACTGAAGCTTTCTTT.

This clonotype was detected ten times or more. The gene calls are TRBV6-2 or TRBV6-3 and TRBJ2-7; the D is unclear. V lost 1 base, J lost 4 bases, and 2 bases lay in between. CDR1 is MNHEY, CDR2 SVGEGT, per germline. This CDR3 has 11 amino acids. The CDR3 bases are TGTGCCAGCAGTTACTGGTACGAGCAGTACTTC. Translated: CASSYWYEQYF.

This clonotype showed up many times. The CDR3 nucleotides read TGTGCCAGCAGCTTGGGACAGGTAAACAATGAGCAGTTCTTC. The encoded protein is CASSLGQVNNEQFF. V gene TRBV7-2 combines with J gene TRBJ2-1, with 8 bases matching TRBD1. The CDR3 runs 14 residues. The trim removed 3 bases at V and 5 bases at J, leaving 3 bases unmatched. Per the germline V gene, CDR1 is SGHTA and CDR2 is FQGNSA.

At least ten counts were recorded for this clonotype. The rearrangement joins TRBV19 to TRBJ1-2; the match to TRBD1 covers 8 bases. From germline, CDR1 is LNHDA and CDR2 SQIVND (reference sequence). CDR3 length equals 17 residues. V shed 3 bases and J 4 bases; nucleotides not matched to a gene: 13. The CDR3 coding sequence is TGTGCCAGTAGTATGGGGACAGGCGGATTCCCCCGCTATGGCTACACCTTC. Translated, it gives CASSMGTGGFPRYGYTF.

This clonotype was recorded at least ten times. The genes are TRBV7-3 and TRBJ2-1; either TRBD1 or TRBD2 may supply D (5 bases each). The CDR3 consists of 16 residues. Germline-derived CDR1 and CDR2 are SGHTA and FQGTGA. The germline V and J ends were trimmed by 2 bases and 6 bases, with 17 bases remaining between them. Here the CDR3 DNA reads TGTGCCAGCAGCTTAGACTATGCCAGGGTAGTCAATGAGCAGTTCTTC. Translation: CASSLDYARVVNEQFF. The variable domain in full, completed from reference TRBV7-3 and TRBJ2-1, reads GAGVSQTPSNKVTEKGKYVELRCDPISGHTALYWYRQSLGQGPEFLIYFQGTGAADDSGLPNDRFFAVRPEGSVSTLKIQRTERGDSAVYLCASSLDYARVVNEQFFGPGTRLTVL.

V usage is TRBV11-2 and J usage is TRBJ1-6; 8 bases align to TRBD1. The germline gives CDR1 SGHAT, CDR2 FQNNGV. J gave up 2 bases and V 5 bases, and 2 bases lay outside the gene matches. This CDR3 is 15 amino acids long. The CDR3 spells CASSMDRAYNSPLHF. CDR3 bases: TGTGCCAGCAGCATGGACAGGGCCTATAATTCACCCCTCCACTTT.

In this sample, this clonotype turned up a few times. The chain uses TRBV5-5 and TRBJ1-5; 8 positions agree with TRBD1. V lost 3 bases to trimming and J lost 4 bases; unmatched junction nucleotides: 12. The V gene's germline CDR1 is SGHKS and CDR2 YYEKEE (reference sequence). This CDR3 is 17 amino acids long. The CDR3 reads CASSSGVDRGGNQPQHF. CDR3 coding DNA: TGTGCCAGCAGCTCGGGGGTCGACAGGGGAGGGAATCAGCCCCAGCATTTT.